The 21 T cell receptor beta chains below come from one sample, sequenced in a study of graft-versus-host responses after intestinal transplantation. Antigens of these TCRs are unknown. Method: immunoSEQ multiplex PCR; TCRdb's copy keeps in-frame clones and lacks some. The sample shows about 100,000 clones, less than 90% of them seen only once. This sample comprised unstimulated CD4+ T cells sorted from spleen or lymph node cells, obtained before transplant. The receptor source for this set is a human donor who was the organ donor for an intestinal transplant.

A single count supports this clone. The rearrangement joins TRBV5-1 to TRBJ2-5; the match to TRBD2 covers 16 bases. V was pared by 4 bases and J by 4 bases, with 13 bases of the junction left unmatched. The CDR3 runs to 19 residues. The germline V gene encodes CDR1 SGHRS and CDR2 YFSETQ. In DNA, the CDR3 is TGCGCCAGCAGCCGAACCGGGACTAGCGGGGGGGCCGATACAGAGACCCAGTACTTC. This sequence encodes CASSRTGTSGGADTETQYF.

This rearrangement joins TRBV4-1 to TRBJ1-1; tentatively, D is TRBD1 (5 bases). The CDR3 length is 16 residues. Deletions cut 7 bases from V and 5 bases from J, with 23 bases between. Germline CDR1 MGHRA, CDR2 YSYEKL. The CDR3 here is CASTTLAGGGGTEAFF. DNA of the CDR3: TGCGCCAGCACCACATTAGCGGGGGGTGGTGGGACTGAAGCTTTCTTT.

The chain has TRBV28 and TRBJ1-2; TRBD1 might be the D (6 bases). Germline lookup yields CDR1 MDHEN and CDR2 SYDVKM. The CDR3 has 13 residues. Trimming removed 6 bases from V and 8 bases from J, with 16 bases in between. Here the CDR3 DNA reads TGTGCCAGCAGGGTAGGGGGGGCGCAGGGCTACACCTTC. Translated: CASRVGGAQGYTF.

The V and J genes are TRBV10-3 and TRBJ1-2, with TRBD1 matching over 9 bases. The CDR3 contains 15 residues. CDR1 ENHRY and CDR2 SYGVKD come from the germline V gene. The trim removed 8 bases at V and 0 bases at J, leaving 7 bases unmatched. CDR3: CAIRDRAPSNYGYTF. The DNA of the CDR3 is TGTGCCATCCGGGACAGGGCTCCTTCTAACTATGGCTACACCTTC.

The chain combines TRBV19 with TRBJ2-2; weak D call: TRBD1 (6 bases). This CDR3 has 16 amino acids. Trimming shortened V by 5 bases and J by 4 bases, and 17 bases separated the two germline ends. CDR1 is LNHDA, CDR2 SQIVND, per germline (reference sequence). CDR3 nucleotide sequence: TGTGCCAGTAGTCCCGAGTGGGGGCGCGTCACCGGGGAGCTGTTTTTT. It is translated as CASSPEWGRVTGELFF.

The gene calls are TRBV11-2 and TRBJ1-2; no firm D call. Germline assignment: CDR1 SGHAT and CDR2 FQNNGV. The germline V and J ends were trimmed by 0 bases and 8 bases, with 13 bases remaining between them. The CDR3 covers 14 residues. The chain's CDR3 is CASSLDLVGSGYTF. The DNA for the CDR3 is TGTGCCAGCAGCTTAGATCTTGTAGGGTCAGGCTACACCTTC.

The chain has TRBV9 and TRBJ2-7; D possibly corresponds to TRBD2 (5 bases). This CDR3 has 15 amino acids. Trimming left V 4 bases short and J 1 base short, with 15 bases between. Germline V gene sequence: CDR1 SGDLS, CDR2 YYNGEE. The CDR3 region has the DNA TGTGCCAGCAGCCCCCAAGCGGTAGAGTCCTACGAGCAGTACTTC. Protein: CASSPQAVESYEQYF.

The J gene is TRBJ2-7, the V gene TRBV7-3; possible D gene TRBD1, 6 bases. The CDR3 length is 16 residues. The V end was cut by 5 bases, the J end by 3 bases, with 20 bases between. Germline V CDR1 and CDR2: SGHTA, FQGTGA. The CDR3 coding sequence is TGTGCCAGCAGCACACACAACAGGGACCCGTACTACGAGCAGTACTTC. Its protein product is CASSTHNRDPYYEQYF.

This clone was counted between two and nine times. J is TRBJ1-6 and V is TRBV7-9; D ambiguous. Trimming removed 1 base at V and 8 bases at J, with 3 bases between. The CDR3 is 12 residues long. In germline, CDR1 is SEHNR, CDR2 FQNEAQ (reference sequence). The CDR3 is CASSLGHSPLHF. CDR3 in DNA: TGTGCCAGCAGCTTAGGTCATTCACCCCTCCACTTT.

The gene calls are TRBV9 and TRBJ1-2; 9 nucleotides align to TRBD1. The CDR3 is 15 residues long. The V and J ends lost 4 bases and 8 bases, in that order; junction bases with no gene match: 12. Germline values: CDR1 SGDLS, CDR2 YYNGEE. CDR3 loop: CASSPRGGQGGGYTF. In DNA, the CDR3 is TGTGCCAGCAGCCCCAGGGGGGGACAGGGTGGGGGCTACACCTTC.

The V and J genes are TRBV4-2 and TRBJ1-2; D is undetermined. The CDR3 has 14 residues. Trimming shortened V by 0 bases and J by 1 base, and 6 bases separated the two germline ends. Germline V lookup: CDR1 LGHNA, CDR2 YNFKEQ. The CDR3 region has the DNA TGTGCCAGCAGCCAAGATCTCCATAACTATGGCTACACCTTC. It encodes CASSQDLHNYGYTF.

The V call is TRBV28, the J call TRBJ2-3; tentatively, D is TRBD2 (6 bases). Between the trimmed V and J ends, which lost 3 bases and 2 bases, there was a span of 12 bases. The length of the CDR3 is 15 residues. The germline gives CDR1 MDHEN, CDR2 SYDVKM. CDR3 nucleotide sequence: TGTGCCAGCAGTTTCTCGGGAGTCATCACAGATACGCAGTATTTT. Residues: CASSFSGVITDTQYF. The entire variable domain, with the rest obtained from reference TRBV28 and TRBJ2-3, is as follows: DVKVTQSSRYLVKRTGEKVFLECVQDMDHENMFWYRQDPGLGLRLIYFSYDVKMKEKGDIPEGYSVSREKKERFSLILESASTNQTSMYLCASSFSGVITDTQYFGPGTRLTVL.

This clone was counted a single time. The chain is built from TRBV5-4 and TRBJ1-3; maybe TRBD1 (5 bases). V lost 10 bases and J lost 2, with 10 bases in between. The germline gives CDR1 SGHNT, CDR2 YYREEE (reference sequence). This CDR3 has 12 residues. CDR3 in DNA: TGTGCCTCTGGCAGGGCTGGAAACACCATATATTTT. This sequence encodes CASGRAGNTIYF.

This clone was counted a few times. The CDR3 region is CATPYYEQYF. The CDR3 bases are TGTGCCACCCCCTACTACGAGCAGTACTTC. The J gene is TRBJ2-7, the V gene TRBV6-8; no definite D call. The CDR3 sequence is 10 residues long. The germline gives CDR1 MNHGY, CDR2 SAAAGT. Trimming shortened V by 10 bases and J by 3 bases, and 7 bases separated the two germline ends.

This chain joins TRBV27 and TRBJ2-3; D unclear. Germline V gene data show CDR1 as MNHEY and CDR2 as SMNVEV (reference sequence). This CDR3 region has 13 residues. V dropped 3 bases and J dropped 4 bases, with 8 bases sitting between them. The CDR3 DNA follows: TGTGCCAGCAGTTTCGGTTGGTCAGATACGCAGTATTTT. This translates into CASSFGWSDTQYF.

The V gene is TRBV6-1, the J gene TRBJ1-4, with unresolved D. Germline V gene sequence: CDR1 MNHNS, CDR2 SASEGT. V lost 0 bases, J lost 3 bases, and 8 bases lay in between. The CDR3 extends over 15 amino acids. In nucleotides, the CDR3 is TGTGCCAGCAGTGAAGCCCCAGCCTCTAATGAAAAACTGTTTTTT. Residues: CASSEAPASNEKLFF.

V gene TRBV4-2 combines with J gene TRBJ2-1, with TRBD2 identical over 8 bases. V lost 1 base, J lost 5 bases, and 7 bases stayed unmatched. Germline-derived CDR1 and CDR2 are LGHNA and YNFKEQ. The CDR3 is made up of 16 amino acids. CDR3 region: CASSQGSSGGHNEQFF. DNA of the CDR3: TGTGCCAGCAGCCAAGGTTCAAGCGGGGGACACAATGAGCAGTTCTTC.

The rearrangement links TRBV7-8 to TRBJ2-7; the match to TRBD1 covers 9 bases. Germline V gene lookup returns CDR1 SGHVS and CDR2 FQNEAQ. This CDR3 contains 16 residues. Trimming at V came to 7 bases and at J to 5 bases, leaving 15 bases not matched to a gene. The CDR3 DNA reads TGTGCCAGCACTTTAAGGCGGGGACAGGGTCGCCACGAGCAGTACTTC. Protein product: CASTLRRGQGRHEQYF. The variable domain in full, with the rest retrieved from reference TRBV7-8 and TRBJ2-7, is GAGVSQSPRYKVAKRGQDVALRCDPISGHVSLFWYQQALGQGPEFLTYFQNEAQLDKSGLPSDRFFAERPEGSVSTLKIQRTQQEDSAVYLCASTLRRGQGRHEQYFGPGTRLTVT.

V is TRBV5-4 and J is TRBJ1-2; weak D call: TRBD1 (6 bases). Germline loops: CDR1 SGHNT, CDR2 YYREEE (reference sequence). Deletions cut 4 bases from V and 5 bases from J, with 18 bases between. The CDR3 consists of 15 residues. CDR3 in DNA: TGTGCCAGCAGCCCAGGGGCGGGGTCGGGGTATGGCTACACCTTC. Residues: CASSPGAGSGYGYTF.

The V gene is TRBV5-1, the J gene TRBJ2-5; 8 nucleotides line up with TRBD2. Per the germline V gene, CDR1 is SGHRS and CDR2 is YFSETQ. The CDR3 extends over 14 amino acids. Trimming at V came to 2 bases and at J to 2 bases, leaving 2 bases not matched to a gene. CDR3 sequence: CASSFSGGQETQYF. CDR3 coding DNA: TGCGCCAGCAGCTTCAGCGGGGGACAAGAGACCCAGTACTTC.

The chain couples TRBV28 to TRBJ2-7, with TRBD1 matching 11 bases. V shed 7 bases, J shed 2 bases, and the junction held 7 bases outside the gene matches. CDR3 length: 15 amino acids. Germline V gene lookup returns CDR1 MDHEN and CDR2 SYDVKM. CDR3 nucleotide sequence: TGTGCCAGCACCATAGGGGGACAGGGGGCCTACGAGCAGTACTTC. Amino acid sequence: CASTIGGQGAYEQYF.